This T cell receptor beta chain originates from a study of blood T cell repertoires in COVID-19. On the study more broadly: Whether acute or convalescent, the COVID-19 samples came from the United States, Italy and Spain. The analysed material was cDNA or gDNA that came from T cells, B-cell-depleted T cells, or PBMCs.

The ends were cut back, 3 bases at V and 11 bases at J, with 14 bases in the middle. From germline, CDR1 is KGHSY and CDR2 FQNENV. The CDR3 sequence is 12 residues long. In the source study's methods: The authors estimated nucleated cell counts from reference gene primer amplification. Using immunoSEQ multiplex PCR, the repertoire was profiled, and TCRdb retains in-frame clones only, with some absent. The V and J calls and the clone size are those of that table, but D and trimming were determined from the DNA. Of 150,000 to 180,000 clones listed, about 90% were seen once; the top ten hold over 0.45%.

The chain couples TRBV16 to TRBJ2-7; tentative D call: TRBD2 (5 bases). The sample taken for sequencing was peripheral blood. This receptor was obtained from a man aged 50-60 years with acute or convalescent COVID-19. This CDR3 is CASSHSGQEEYF. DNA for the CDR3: TGTGCCAGCAGCCACTCTGGGCAGGAGGAGTACTTC.